The 18 T cell receptor beta chains below were found in one sample sequenced in a study of human T cells and chemical hapten exposure. TCRdb analysed the RACE reads with MiXCR anew, one entry per CDR3 protein. The table records some 350,000 distinct CDR3 sequences, approximately 6.3% of them present only once. Time point described: patch test 1, 2 weeks after DPC sensitization. Treatment noted: therapeutic diphenylcyclopropenone sensitization with weekly scalp DPC. The starting material was whole blood, obtained in connection with sensitization to the hapten diphenylcyclopropenone (DPC). All receptors come from a woman between 18 and 30 years old with alopecia areata. Some clones in this sample may be carry-over from other donors' samples.

This clonotype showed up many times. This chain uses TRBV20-1 with TRBJ1-5, with 8 positions matching TRBD1. V trimming: 0 bases; J trimming: 6 bases; junction bases outside the gene matches: 13. The CDR3 loop spans 17 amino acids. Germline V gene lookup returns CDR1 DFQATT and CDR2 SNEGSKA (reference sequence). The CDR3 loop is CSARDSGQGEASQPQHF. Written as DNA, the CDR3 is TGCAGTGCTAGAGACTCCGGACAGGGCGAGGCTAGTCAGCCCCAGCATTTT.

This clonotype was recorded many times. CDR3 coding DNA: TGTGCCAGCAGCACGGACACCAGCACAGATACGCAGTATTTT. Translated, it gives CASSTDTSTDTQYF. The chain employs TRBV11-2 and TRBJ2-3; D might be TRBD1 (5 bases). V lost 5 bases and J lost 0, with 9 bases in between. Germline assignment: CDR1 SGHAT and CDR2 FQNNGV. This CDR3 comprises 14 residues.

This chain uses TRBV7-2 with TRBJ1-6; D unclear. CDR1 is SGHTA, CDR2 FQGNSA, per germline. The CDR3 is 15 amino acids. The V end was cut by 2 bases, the J end by 9 bases, with 14 bases between. DNA for the CDR3: TGTGCCAGCAGCTTAACGGGAGTCAGGAGTTCACCCCTCCACTTT. It specifies CASSLTGVRSSPLHF.

The gene calls are TRBV2 and TRBJ2-2, with TRBD1 matching 7 bases. Trimming removed 6 bases from V and 5 bases from J; junction bases left unmatched: 21. The CDR3 has 19 residues. The germline V gene encodes CDR1 SNHLY and CDR2 FYNNEI. Here the CDR3 reads CASRESETGQTQGTGELFF. The CDR3 nucleotides read TGTGCCAGCAGGGAAAGCGAAACAGGACAAACACAGGGGACCGGGGAGCTGTTTTTT.

The rearrangement uses TRBV7-2 and TRBJ2-3; tentative D call: TRBD2 (5 bases). Trimming cost V 1 base and J 2 bases, with 19 bases left between them. Germline CDR1 reads SGHTA; CDR2 reads FQGNSA. The CDR3 has 18 amino acids. Here the CDR3 reads CASSLELSRGIPTDTQYF. DNA for the CDR3: TGTGCCAGCAGCTTAGAGCTCTCCCGGGGTATCCCCACAGATACGCAGTATTTT.

This clonotype turned up a few times. The rearrangement joins TRBV27 to TRBJ1-5; 7 positions agree with TRBD1. J lost 3 bases, V lost 5 bases, and 16 bases had no gene match. Germline lookup yields CDR1 MNHEY and CDR2 SMNVEV (reference sequence). There are 18 residues in the CDR3. CDR3 loop: CASSPHLGTEALNQPQHF. The CDR3 DNA is TGTGCCAGCAGTCCCCACCTTGGGACAGAGGCGCTCAATCAGCCCCAGCATTTT.

This clonotype appeared many times. The chain couples TRBV4-3 to TRBJ2-6; D may match TRBD1 or TRBD2 (5 bases each). V lost 2 bases and J 0 bases, leaving 14 bases between the germline ends. The CDR3 runs 18 residues. The germline V gene has CDR1 LGHNA and CDR2 YSLEER. The CDR3 is CASSQKWDAGSGANVLTF. The DNA of the CDR3 is TGCGCCAGCAGCCAAAAATGGGACGCCGGCTCTGGGGCCAACGTCCTGACTTTC.

This clonotype was detected only a few times. The chain uses TRBV4-2 and TRBJ1-1, with TRBD1 as a possible D gene (6 bases). The CDR3 runs 15 residues. Germline CDR1 LGHNA, CDR2 YNFKEQ. V shed 1 base and J shed 9 bases, with 18 bases lying between them. Written as DNA, the CDR3 is TGTGCCAGCAGCCAAGGTGCCCAAACAGGGTCGAAAGCTTTCTTT. Amino acid sequence: CASSQGAQTGSKAFF.

The table lists this clonotype with many counts. The chain recombines TRBV20-1 with TRBJ2-5; the match to TRBD2 covers 11 bases. J was trimmed by 1 base and V by 1 base; bases with no gene match: 2. Germline CDR1 is DFQATT and CDR2 is SNEGSKA (reference sequence). This CDR3 has 15 residues. As DNA, the CDR3 is TGCAGTGCTAGAGTTGGGACTAGCGGCCAAGAGACCCAGTACTTC. Translating gives CSARVGTSGQETQYF.

This clonotype has more than one count but fewer than ten. The chain combines TRBV7-2 with TRBJ2-1; D is undetermined. V was trimmed by 1 base and J by 6 bases, leaving 4 bases between them. Germline lookup yields CDR1 SGHTA and CDR2 FQGNSA. The CDR3 covers 12 residues. CDR3 coding DNA: TGTGCCAGCAGCTTAGATAGCAATGAGCAGTTCTTC. It is translated as CASSLDSNEQFF.

This chain links TRBV27 with TRBJ1-1; TRBD1 is a possible D gene (5 bases). V was cut by 3 bases and J by 0 bases, with 11 bases left in between. The CDR3 runs to 15 residues. The germline gives CDR1 MNHEY, CDR2 SMNVEV (reference sequence). DNA for the CDR3: TGTGCCAGCAGTTTGATCGGGACCCTGAACACTGAAGCTTTCTTT. This codes for CASSLIGTLNTEAFF.

This clonotype appeared many times. The chain couples TRBV12-3 or TRBV12-4 to TRBJ1-1, with D tentatively TRBD1 (6 bases). The CDR3 contains 13 residues. Trimming took off 4 bases at V and 5 bases at J, with 11 bases between the two ends. CDR3 sequence (DNA): TGTGCCAGCAGTTCGGACAGAACAACTGAAGCTTTCTTT. Its translation: CASSSDRTTEAFF.

In this sample, this clonotype turned up many times. V gene TRBV6-1 combines with J gene TRBJ2-3; D may be TRBD1 (6 bases). The germline V and J ends were trimmed by 6 bases and 4 bases, with 14 bases remaining between them. This CDR3 is 14 amino acids long. Looked up from germline, CDR1 is MNHNS and CDR2 is SASEGT. The CDR3 nucleotides read TGTGCCAGCAGACGGACAGAGGGGCCAGATACGCAGTATTTT. This gives the protein CASRRTEGPDTQYF.

This clonotype was detected only a few times. The J gene is TRBJ2-7, the V gene TRBV2, with no clear D. V was shortened by 9 bases and J by 0 bases, with 15 bases between the two germline ends. Germline CDR1 reads SNHLY; CDR2 reads FYNNEI. The CDR3 spans 14 residues. The CDR3 region is CASQPAISSYEQYF. In DNA form, the CDR3 reads TGTGCCAGTCAACCGGCCATCAGCTCCTACGAGCAGTACTTC. Supplemented by reference TRBV2 and TRBJ2-7, the full variable domain reads EPEVTQTPSHQVTQMGQEVILRCVPISNHLYFYWYRQILGQKVEFLVSFYNNEISEKSEIFDDQFSVERPDGSNFTLKIRSTKLEDSAMYFCASQPAISSYEQYFGPGTRLTVT.

This clonotype was recorded at least ten times. The chain links TRBV4-3 to TRBJ1-2, with D unresolved. This CDR3 contains 16 residues. Trimming cost V 1 base and J 0 bases, with 12 bases left between them. Germline assignment: CDR1 LGHNA and CDR2 YSLEER. The CDR3 DNA follows: TGCGCCAGCAGCCAAGCCAAATCGAGCCCTAACTATGGCTACACCTTC. Translated: CASSQAKSSPNYGYTF.

This clonotype has a handful of counts. This chain links TRBV15 with TRBJ2-3; 8 bases agree with TRBD1. Germline V CDR1 and CDR2: LNHNV, YYDKDF (reference sequence). This CDR3 has 15 residues. The V segment lost 5 bases and the J segment 4 bases; nucleotides outside the gene matches: 8. The CDR3, as DNA: TGTGCCACCAGCGGATCCCAGACAGGGGCAGATACGCAGTATTTT. Protein: CATSGSQTGADTQYF.

This clonotype was counted between two and nine times. The genes are TRBV5-1 and TRBJ1-1; 9 bases are shared with TRBD1. After removal of 0 bases from V and 0 bases from J, the junction contained 3 bases not matched to a gene. This CDR3 region has 16 residues. In germline, CDR1 is SGHRS, CDR2 YFSETQ. The CDR3 bases are TGCGCCAGCAGCTTGGGTGGACAGGGGCTGAACACTGAAGCTTTCTTT. Encoded protein: CASSLGGQGLNTEAFF.

The chain has TRBV7-6 and TRBJ1-1; 7 bases are a match to TRBD1. The germline gives CDR1 SGHVS, CDR2 FNYEAQ. The CDR3 is 13 amino acids. The V segment lost 3 bases and the J segment 7 bases; nucleotides outside the gene matches: 5. In DNA form, the CDR3 reads TGTGCCAGCAGCTTCGGGACAGATTATGAAGCTTTCTTT. It codes for CASSFGTDYEAFF.